Each of the 7 T cell receptor beta chains below was sequenced from the same sample in a study of OX40 agonist ivuxolimab in advanced cancers. TCRdb's copy holds only in-frame clones and misses some; the assay was immunoSEQ multiplex PCR. There are 75,000 to 100,000 clones in the sample; roughly nine tenths occur only once, and approximately 0.32% lies in the top ten. The material sequenced was CD4+ or CD8+ T cells sorted from blood, taken in a trial of the OX40 agonist ivuxolimab. The origin of the receptors is an adult with an advanced solid tumor such as melanoma, head and neck, liver or kidney cancer.

The rearrangement uses TRBV27 and TRBJ2-1, with 7 bases aligning to TRBD2. This CDR3 comprises 15 residues. Germline trimming cut 2 bases from V and 0 bases from J; bases unmatched to any gene: 1. CDR1 MNHEY and CDR2 SMNVEV come from the germline V gene (reference sequence). CDR3 sequence (DNA): TGTGCCAGCAGTTTAAGCGGGAACTCCTACAATGAGCAGTTCTTC. Encoded protein: CASSLSGNSYNEQFF.

CDR3: CASSQDRRGGSGSKQYF. CDR3 bases: TGTGCCAGCAGCCAAGATCGCAGGGGTGGTAGCGGGAGCAAGCAGTATTTT. The chain employs TRBV14 and TRBJ2-3; the match to TRBD2 covers 9 bases. The CDR3 is 17 residues long. Germline lookup yields CDR1 SGHDN and CDR2 FVKESK. The V gene end was trimmed by 0 bases and the J gene end by 11 bases; junction bases not matched to a gene: 15.

V is TRBV21-1 and J is TRBJ2-2; the D call of TRBD1 is as the table states it, not checked on the DNA. TRBV21-1 constitutes a pseudogene. This CDR3 is 15 amino acids long. CDR3 residues: CASSATGSSTGELFF. Written as DNA, the CDR3 is TGTGCCAGCAGCGCGACAGGCTCGAGTACCGGGGAGCTGTTTTTT.

The rearrangement joins TRBV11-2 to TRBJ2-7; no firm D call. From germline, CDR1 is SGHAT and CDR2 FQNNGV. V gave up 5 bases and J gave up 0 bases, with 17 bases separating them. The CDR3 has 16 residues. The CDR3 is CASSASSVSSSYEQYF. CDR3 coding DNA: TGTGCCAGCAGCGCCTCTAGTGTGAGCAGCTCCTACGAGCAGTACTTC.

J is TRBJ2-7 and V is TRBV6-1; the D is unclear. The CDR3 runs 14 residues. Deletions cut 1 base from V and 0 bases from J, with 7 bases between. Germline CDR1 reads MNHNS; CDR2 reads SASEGT. CDR3 sequence reads: CASSEVAASYEQYF. CDR3 nucleotides: TGTGCCAGCAGTGAAGTGGCAGCCTCCTACGAGCAGTACTTC.

This chain joins TRBV7-2 and TRBJ1-4, with a tentative D call TRBD1 (6 bases). The CDR3 contains 15 residues. The ends were cut back, 5 bases at V and 8 bases at J, with 18 bases in the middle. Germline assignment: CDR1 SGHTA and CDR2 FQGNSA. The CDR3 sequence: CASSPGGRSREKLFF. CDR3 bases: TGTGCCAGCAGCCCCGGGGGCCGCTCGAGGGAAAAACTGTTTTTT. Complete variable domain (other parts from reference TRBV7-2 and TRBJ1-4): GAGVSQSPSNKVTEKGKDVELRCDPISGHTALYWYRQSLGQGLEFLIYFQGNSAPDKSGLPSDRFSAERTGGSVSTLTIQRTQQEDSAVYLCASSPGGRSREKLFFGSGTQLSVL.

This sequence joins TRBV5-1 and TRBJ1-1; 8 bases align to TRBD1. Trimming removed 1 base from V and 0 bases from J; junction bases left unmatched: 5. Germline loops: CDR1 SGHRS, CDR2 YFSETQ. The CDR3 sequence is 16 residues long. The DNA for the CDR3 is TGCGCCAGCAGCTTGCAGGGGGCTGAGTTGAACACTGAAGCTTTCTTT. Its protein product is CASSLQGAELNTEAFF.